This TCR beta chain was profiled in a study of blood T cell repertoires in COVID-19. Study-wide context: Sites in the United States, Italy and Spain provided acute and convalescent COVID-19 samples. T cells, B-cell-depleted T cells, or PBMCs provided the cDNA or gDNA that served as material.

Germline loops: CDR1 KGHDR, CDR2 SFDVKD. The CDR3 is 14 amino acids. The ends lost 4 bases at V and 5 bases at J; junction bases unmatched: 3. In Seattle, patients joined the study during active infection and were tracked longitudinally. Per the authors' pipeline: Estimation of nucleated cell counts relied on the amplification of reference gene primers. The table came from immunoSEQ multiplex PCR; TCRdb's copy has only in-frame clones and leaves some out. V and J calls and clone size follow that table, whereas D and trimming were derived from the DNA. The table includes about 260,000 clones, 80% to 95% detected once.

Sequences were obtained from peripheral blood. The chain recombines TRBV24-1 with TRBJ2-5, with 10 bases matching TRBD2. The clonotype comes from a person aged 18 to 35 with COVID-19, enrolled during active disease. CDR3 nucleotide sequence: TGTGCCACCAGTGAGAGGACTAGCGGTGAGACCCAGTACTTC. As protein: CATSERTSGETQYF.